This entry features one T cell receptor beta chain sequence. Its antigen is unknown. This sample's RNA came from whole unsorted tissue. The sample is drawn from a study of tumor and adjacent non-tumor tissue in lung cancer. The study, taken as a whole, reports: In normal lung, the top 100 clones were significantly more dominant than in tumor.

This CDR3 spans 16 amino acids. Trimming pared 6 bases from V and 1 base from J, leaving 19 bases between. The germline V gene has CDR1 MNHEY and CDR2 SVGAGI. Three rounds of nested PCR, following a modified ARM-PCR protocol, produced the TCRbeta library. TCRdb itself ran the multiplex PCR reads through MiXCR, one entry per CDR3 protein. The table records 200,000 to 250,000 distinct CDR3 sequences, 70% to 75% of them present only once. The receptor's source is a man in his sixties with non-small cell lung cancer. V is TRBV6-5 and J is TRBJ2-7, with D hard to call. The sequenced material came from lung tumor tissue. CDR3 coding DNA: TGTGCCAGCAGCCTGGCCACCTCAAGGTCATCCTACGAGCAGTACTTC. This gives the protein CASSLATSRSSYEQYF.